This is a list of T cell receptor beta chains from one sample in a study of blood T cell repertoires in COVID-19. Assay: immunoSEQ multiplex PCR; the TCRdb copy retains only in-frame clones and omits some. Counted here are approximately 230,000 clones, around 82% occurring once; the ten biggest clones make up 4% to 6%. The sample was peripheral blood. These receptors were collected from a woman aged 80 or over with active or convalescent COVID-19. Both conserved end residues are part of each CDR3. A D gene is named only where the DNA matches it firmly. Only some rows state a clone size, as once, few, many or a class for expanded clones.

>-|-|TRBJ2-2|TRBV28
CASSRAGRRGRAGELFF
TGTGCCAGCAGCCGCGCTGGGCGCAGGGGCAGGGCCGGGGAGCTGTTTTTT
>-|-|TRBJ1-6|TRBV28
CASSLADSYNSPLHF
TGTGCCAGCAGTTTGGCGGACTCCTATAATTCACCCCTCCACTTT
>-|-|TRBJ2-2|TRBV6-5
CACHRENTGELFF
TGTGCCTGCCACAGGGAGAACACCGGGGAGCTGTTTTTT
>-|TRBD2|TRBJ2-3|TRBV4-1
CASSQRPGLGEDTQYF
TGCGCCAGCAGCCAAAGGCCGGGACTAGGGGAAGATACGCAGTATTTT
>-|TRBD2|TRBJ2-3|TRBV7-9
CASSLGLADTDTQYF
TGTGCCAGCAGCTTAGGGCTAGCGGACACAGATACGCAGTATTTT
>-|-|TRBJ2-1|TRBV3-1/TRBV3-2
CASSQVPGNNEQFF
TGTGCCAGCAGCCAAGTACCGGGGAACAATGAGCAGTTCTTC
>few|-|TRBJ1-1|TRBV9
CASSANINGPEAFF
TGTGCCAGCAGCGCCAATATAAATGGGCCCGAAGCTTTCTTT
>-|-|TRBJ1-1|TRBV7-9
CASSENAEAFF
TGTGCCAGCAGTGAGAATGCTGAAGCTTTCTTT
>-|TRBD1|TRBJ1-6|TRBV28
CASSLKGQGWNSPLHF
TGTGCCAGCAGTCTTAAGGGACAGGGGTGGAATTCACCCCTCCACTTT
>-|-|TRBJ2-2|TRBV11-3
CASSLGGSSTGELFF
TGTGCCAGCAGCTTAGGCGGCAGCTCCACCGGGGAGCTGTTTTTT
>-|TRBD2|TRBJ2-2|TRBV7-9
CASSLGGSNTGELFF
TGTGCCAGCAGCTTGGGGGGGTCGAACACCGGGGAGCTGTTTTTT
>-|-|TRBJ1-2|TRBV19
CASSIQGPNYGYTF
TGTGCCAGTAGTATACAGGGGCCCAACTATGGCTACACCTTC
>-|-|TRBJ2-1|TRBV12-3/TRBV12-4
CASRLGATEQFF
TGTGCCAGCAGATTAGGGGCCACGGAGCAGTTCTTC
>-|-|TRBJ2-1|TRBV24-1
CATSDRENNEQFF
TGTGCCACCAGTGATCGGGAGAACAATGAGCAGTTCTTC
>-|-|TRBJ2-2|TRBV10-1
CASSKQPGELFF
TGCGCCAGCAGTAAACAGCCCGGGGAGCTGTTTTTT
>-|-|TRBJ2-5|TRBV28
CAWGGQAQETQYF
TGTGCCTGGGGGGGCCAGGCACAAGAGACCCAGTACTTC
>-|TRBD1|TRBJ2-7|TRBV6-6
CASSSRGSYEQYF
TGTGCCAGCAGTTCCAGGGGGTCCTACGAGCAGTACTTC
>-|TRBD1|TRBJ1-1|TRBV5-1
CASSRDRGLLNTEAFF
TGCGCCAGCAGCCGGGACAGGGGGCTTTTGAACACTGAAGCTTTCTTT
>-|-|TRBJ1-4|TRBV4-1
CASSQEVTVSEKLFF
TGCGCCAGCAGCCAAGAGGTTACAGTCAGTGAAAAACTGTTTTTT
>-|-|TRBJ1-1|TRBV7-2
CASSSQAGVTEAFF
TGTGCCAGCAGCTCACAGGCGGGGGTCACTGAAGCTTTCTTT
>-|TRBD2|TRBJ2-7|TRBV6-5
CASSYSGLAYEQYF
TGTGCCAGCAGTTACTCCGGACTAGCCTACGAGCAGTACTTC
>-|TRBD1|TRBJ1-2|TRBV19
CASNYWGQGKGYTF
TGTGCCAGTAATTATTGGGGACAGGGGAAGGGCTACACCTTC
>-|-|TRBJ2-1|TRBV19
CASSIPGGEQFF
TGTGCCAGTAGTATTCCGGGTGGTGAGCAGTTCTTC
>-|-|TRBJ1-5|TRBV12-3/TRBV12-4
CASSSLGPQHF
TGTGCCAGCAGTTCCCTCGGGCCCCAGCATTTT
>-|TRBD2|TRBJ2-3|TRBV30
CAWSVGLAGFTDTQYF
TGTGCCTGGAGTGTAGGACTAGCGGGTTTCACAGATACGCAGTATTTT
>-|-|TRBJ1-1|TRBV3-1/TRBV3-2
CASSQDVWVRVNTEAFF
TGTGCCAGCAGCCAAGATGTATGGGTCAGGGTGAACACTGAAGCTTTCTTT
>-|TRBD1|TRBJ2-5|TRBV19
CASETSPRTGGKETQYF
TGTGCCAGTGAAACTTCGCCCCGGACAGGGGGCAAAGAGACCCAGTACTTC
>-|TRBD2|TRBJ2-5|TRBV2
CASSELLRGVSETQYF
TGTGCCAGCAGTGAACTTCTGCGGGGGGTGTCGGAGACCCAGTACTTC
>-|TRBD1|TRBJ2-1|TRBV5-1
CASSLGTVYNEQFF
TGCGCCAGCAGCCTCGGGACAGTTTACAATGAGCAGTTCTTC
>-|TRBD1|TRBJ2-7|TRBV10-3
CAIASTDRGSLEQYF
TGTGCCATCGCCAGCACCGACAGGGGCAGTTTAGAGCAGTACTTC
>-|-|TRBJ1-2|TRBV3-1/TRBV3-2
CASSQIGQKGFGGYTF
TGTGCCAGCAGCCAAATCGGACAGAAGGGTTTTGGCGGCTACACCTTC
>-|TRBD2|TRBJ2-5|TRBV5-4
CASSLAGWLAGVQETQYF
TGTGCCAGCAGCTTGGCTGGCTGGCTAGCGGGAGTCCAAGAGACCCAGTACTTC
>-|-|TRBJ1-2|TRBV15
CATSRDVGVLLGYTF
TGTGCCACCAGCAGAGATGTAGGAGTATTACTTGGCTACACCTTC
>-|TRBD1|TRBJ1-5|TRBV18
CASSRGQGNQPQHF
TGTGCCAGCTCACGGGGACAGGGCAATCAGCCCCAGCATTTT
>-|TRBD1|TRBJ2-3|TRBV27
CASSHRDRASTDTQYF
TGTGCCAGCAGCCACCGGGACAGGGCGAGCACAGATACGCAGTATTTT
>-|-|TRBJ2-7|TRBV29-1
CSVEGGLTPRGEQYF
TGCAGCGTTGAAGGTGGACTTACCCCCAGGGGCGAGCAGTACTTC
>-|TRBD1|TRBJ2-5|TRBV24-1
CATSDSGQGVRETQYF
TGTGCCACCAGTGATTCGGGACAGGGTGTACGAGAGACCCAGTACTTC
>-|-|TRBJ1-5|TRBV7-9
CASSQSGGERQPQHF
TGTGCCAGCAGCCAATCGGGGGGGGAAAGGCAGCCCCAGCATTTT
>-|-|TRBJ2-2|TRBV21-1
CASSKEREGTGELFF
TGTGCCAGCAGCAAAGAGAGGGAGGGTACCGGGGAGCTGTTTTTT
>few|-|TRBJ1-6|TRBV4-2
CASSQVLDGKYSPLHF
TGTGCCAGCAGCCAAGTTCTTGACGGGAAGTATTCACCCCTCCACTTT
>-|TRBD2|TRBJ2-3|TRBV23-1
CASSHPPSLAGADTQYF
TGCGCCAGCAGTCACCCCCCTTCGCTAGCGGGGGCAGATACGCAGTATTTT
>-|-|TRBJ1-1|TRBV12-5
CASGLATGPNTEAFF
TGTGCTAGTGGTTTGGCTACAGGGCCGAACACTGAAGCTTTCTTT
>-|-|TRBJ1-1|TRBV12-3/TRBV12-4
CASNGTPREAFF
TGTGCCAGCAACGGGACACCGAGGGAAGCTTTCTTT
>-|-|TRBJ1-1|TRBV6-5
CASSYSSQNTEAFF
TGTGCCAGCAGTTACTCGAGTCAGAACACTGAAGCTTTCTTT
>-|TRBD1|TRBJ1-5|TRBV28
CATLQGISQPQHF
TGTGCTACTTTACAGGGGATCTCTCAGCCCCAGCATTTT
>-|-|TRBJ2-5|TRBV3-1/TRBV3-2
CASSQAVQETQYF
TGTGCCAGCAGCCAAGCGGTTCAAGAGACCCAGTACTTC
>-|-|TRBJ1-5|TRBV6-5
CASSKSGDHQPQHF
TGTGCCAGCAGTAAGTCGGGGGATCATCAGCCCCAGCATTTT
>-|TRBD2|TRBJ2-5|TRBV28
CASSQLAGGQLTQYF
TGTGCCAGCAGCCAACTAGCGGGGGGGCAGTTAACCCAGTACTTC
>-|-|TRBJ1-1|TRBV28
CASSLLDTGRGAFF
TGTGCCAGCAGTCTCCTAGACACAGGGAGAGGTGCTTTCTTT
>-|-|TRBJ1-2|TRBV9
CASSVGPGSNYGYTF
TGTGCCAGCAGCGTAGGACCGGGATCCAACTATGGCTACACCTTC
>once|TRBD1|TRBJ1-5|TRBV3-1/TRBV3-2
CASSQAGGNQPQHF
TGTGCCAGCAGCCAAGCAGGGGGAAATCAGCCCCAGCATTTT
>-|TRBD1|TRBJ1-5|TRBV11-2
CASSVTGVGNQPQHF
TGTGCCAGCAGCGTGACAGGGGTGGGGAATCAGCCCCAGCATTTT
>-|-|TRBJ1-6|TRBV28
CASSGTAGRLYNSPLYF
TGTGCCAGCAGTGGGACTGCTGGACGCCTATATAATTCACCCCTCTACTTT
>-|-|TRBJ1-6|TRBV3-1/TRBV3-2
CASSRLNVGNSPLHF
TGTGCCAGCAGCCGCCTCAATGTCGGGAATTCACCCCTCCACTTT
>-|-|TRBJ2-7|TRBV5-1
CASSLAIGRAKTYEQYF
TGCGCCAGCAGCTTGGCCATCGGCAGGGCGAAAACCTACGAGCAGTACTTC
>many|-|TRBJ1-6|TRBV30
CAWSVDSPGTNSPLHF
TGTGCCTGGAGTGTGGACAGCCCGGGAACTAATTCACCCCTCCACTTT
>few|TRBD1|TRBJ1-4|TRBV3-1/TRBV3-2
CASSHRTGIGEKLFF
TGTGCCAGCAGCCACCGGACAGGGATCGGAGAAAAACTGTTTTTT
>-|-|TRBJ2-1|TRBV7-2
CASSLVAPLGSEQFF
TGTGCCAGCAGCTTAGTTGCACCCCTAGGCAGTGAGCAGTTCTTC
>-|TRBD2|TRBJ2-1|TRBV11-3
CASSGTSGGGYEQFF
TGTGCCAGCAGCGGAACTAGCGGGGGAGGCTATGAGCAGTTCTTC
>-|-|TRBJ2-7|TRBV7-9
CASSGDFSEQYF
TGTGCCAGCAGCGGGGACTTCTCCGAGCAGTACTTC